The 9 T cell receptor beta chains reported below all come from one sample, sequenced in a study of T cell clonality in common variable immunodeficiency. Method: immunoSEQ multiplex PCR; TCRdb's copy keeps in-frame clones and lacks some. The sample contains about 45,000 clones, none of them singletons. Sequenced: peripheral blood mononuclear cells. The receptors come from a person aged 18 to 70 in good health.

This clone was observed at least ten times. The sequenced fragment ends 3 residues before the CDR3 boundary, so the rest is inferred from the germline J gene. The rearrangement uses TRBV11-3 and TRBJ1-4, with D perhaps TRBD1 (6 bases). Germline-derived CDR1 and CDR2 are SGHNT and YENEEA. Trimming removed 4 bases at V and 6 bases at J, with 9 bases between. CDR3 length: 13 residues. The CDR3 here is CASSSRTDEKLFF. The covered CDR3 bases are TGTGCCAGCAGCTCCCGGACAGATGAAAAA.

This clone was seen at least ten times. CDR3 loop: CASSIWDSYGYTF. CDR3 bases read: TGTGCCAGCAGCATCTGGGACTCCTATGGC. The chain employs TRBV5-4 and TRBJ1-2; D possibly corresponds to TRBD1 (5 bases). Coverage ceases 3 residues before the CDR3 finishes, and the germline J gene fills in the end. This CDR3 is built from 13 residues. The germline gives CDR1 SGHNT, CDR2 YYREEE (reference sequence). V lost 4 bases to trimming and J lost 4 bases, with 11 bases between them.

There are many counts of this clone. The read falls 3 residues short of the CDR3 end, and the missing part is taken from the germline J gene. The chain has TRBV11-2 and TRBJ2-1, with TRBD1 identical over 8 bases. The CDR3 contains 15 residues. Germline V gene lookup returns CDR1 SGHAT and CDR2 FQNNGV. V was pared by 1 base and J by 6 bases, with 5 bases of the junction left unmatched. Partial CDR3 DNA: TGTGCCAGCAGCTTAGGTCAGGGGGCAGGCAATGAG. Amino acid sequence: CASSLGQGAGNE. The entire CDR3 reads CASSLGQGAGNEQFF.

This clone was seen many times. Read coverage stops 3 residues before the CDR3 terminus; the germline J gene supplies the remainder. The chain links TRBV12-3 or TRBV12-4 to TRBJ1-4; 9 bases agree with TRBD1. There are 13 residues in the CDR3. The V segment lost 8 bases and the J segment 6 bases; nucleotides outside the gene matches: 4. The sequenced part of the CDR3 DNA is TGTGCCAGCGGAAGGACAGGGGATGAAAAA. It codes for CASGRTGDEK. In full, the CDR3 is CASGRTGDEKLFF.

This clone was detected ten times or more. From the germline J gene comes the end of the CDR3, since the read stops 3 residues before it. The chain carries TRBV19 and TRBJ2-3, with D unresolved. V lost 5 bases and J 5 bases, leaving 11 bases between the germline ends. From germline, CDR1 is LNHDA and CDR2 SQIVND (reference sequence). CDR3 length: 13 amino acids. This CDR3 reads CASSSFSGDTQYF. The DNA read from the CDR3 is TGTGCCAGTAGTTCCTTTAGTGGAGATACG.

The table lists this clone with many counts. The CDR3 end is not reached by the read, which stops 3 residues before it; the germline J gene fills it in. V is TRBV28 and J is TRBJ2-1, with 10 bases identical to TRBD2. The CDR3 loop spans 15 amino acids. Trimming removed 6 bases from V and 9 bases from J; junction bases left unmatched: 11. Germline V gene lookup returns CDR1 MDHEN and CDR2 SYDVKM. This chain's CDR3 is CASSPPGLAGVEQFF. The part of the CDR3 DNA that was read is TGTGCCAGCAGCCCCCCGGGGCTAGCGGGAGTTGAG.

This clone has a count of ten or more. Sequencing ends 3 residues short of the CDR3 end; the germline J gene provides the rest. The chain employs TRBV5-1 and TRBJ1-1, with D uncertain. CDR1 SGHRS and CDR2 YFSETQ come from the germline V gene. CDR3 length: 14 amino acids. The V end was cut by 0 bases, the J end by 0 bases, with 6 bases between. The CDR3 is CASSLDSMNTEAFF. CDR3 DNA (partial): TGCGCCAGCAGCTTGGACAGCATGAACACTGAA.

This clone was observed many times. The read comes to an end 3 residues before the CDR3 does, leaving the germline J gene to fill in the end. The V call is TRBV7-6, the J call TRBJ1-4; possibly TRBD1 for D (6 bases). This CDR3 comprises 14 residues. CDR1 is SGHVS, CDR2 FNYEAQ, per germline. Trimming removed 5 bases from V and 8 bases from J, with 15 bases in between. The chain's CDR3 is CASSRTGLNEKLFF. CDR3 DNA, as far as it was read: TGTGCCAGCAGCCGAACAGGGCTCAACGAAAAA.

This clone was found a few times. The sequence runs out 3 residues before the end of the CDR3; the remainder is reconstructed from the germline J gene. The chain couples TRBV18 to TRBJ1-2; maybe TRBD1 (5 bases). CDR1 is KGHSH and CDR2 is LQKENI in the germline V gene. CDR3 size: 18 residues. The DNA read from the CDR3 is TGTGCCAGCTCACCGGACACGGCTCTGGGACTAGCGGCTTACGAC. Residues: CASSPDTALGLAAYD. The complete CDR3 protein is CASSPDTALGLAAYDYTF.